A selection of T cell receptor beta chains follows, all from one sample in a study of Ad26.COV2.S vaccination and SARS-CoV-2 variants. Clones were sequenced by immunoSEQ multiplex PCR, and TCRdb holds only the in-frame ones, with some missing. The table includes around 420,000 clones, roughly 90% detected once. The sample in question was peripheral blood, obtained in a trial of Ad26.COV2.S vaccine versus placebo. The receptors were sampled from a person between 18 and 60 years old who received the Ad26.COV2.S COVID-19 vaccine or a placebo. The CDR3 runs from the conserved cysteine through the conserved F or W.

v_gene	j_gene	CDR3aa
TRBV7-8	TRBJ2-1	CASSSIAGGLGNEQFF
TRBV6-5	TRBJ2-7	CASRVAGGPSYEQYF
TRBV2	TRBJ2-2	CAGAVVGELFF
TRBV19	TRBJ2-7	CASSIAGPYEQYF
TRBV7-9	TRBJ1-4	CASSLVGGTNEKLFF
TRBV28	TRBJ1-2	CASNLGGPYGYTF
TRBV2	TRBJ2-7	CASSKMQGAGYEQYF
TRBV7-9	TRBJ2-1	CASSVGQGAYNEQFF
TRBV7-8	TRBJ2-5	CASSLGLAGGPVETQYF
TRBV28	TRBJ2-3	CASSQTLGLGNRLTDTQYF
TRBV5-1	TRBJ2-3	CASSQGDSDTQYF
TRBV5-1	TRBJ1-4	CASSLEWGWANEKLFF
TRBV7-6	TRBJ1-2	CASSLGAGIDNGYTF
TRBV5-4	TRBJ1-4	CASSLDRANEKLFF
TRBV20-1	TRBJ1-1	CSASGTPNEAFF
TRBV9	TRBJ2-3	CASSVEGRGGTDTQYF
TRBV9	TRBJ2-2	CASSPGRGLARALGELFF
TRBV4-3	TRBJ1-2	CASSQEARVTYGYTF
TRBV7-9	TRBJ2-3	CASILSSGQIADTQYF
TRBV10-3	TRBJ1-1	CAIRDRVDTEAFF
TRBV3-1/TRBV3-2	TRBJ1-1	CASSQEWYTEAFF
TRBV5-6	TRBJ1-6	CASSWGTGENSPLHF
TRBV2	TRBJ2-3	CASSEGLTTSGDSDTIYEYF
TRBV28	TRBJ1-6	CASSPGHLVGSPLHF
TRBV9	TRBJ2-3	CASSVHFSSEVDTQYF
TRBV19	TRBJ1-3	CASNGNSGNTIYF
TRBV28	TRBJ2-1	CASSNPETSIGNEQFF
TRBV4-3	TRBJ1-4	CASSQATLGGEKLFF
TRBV4-1	TRBJ2-2	CASSHRTSGELFF
TRBV1	TRBJ2-3	CTSSRRNGTDTQYF
TRBV4-1	TRBJ2-7	CASSPRWASSISYEQYF
TRBV15	TRBJ2-7	CATSSTFYEQYF
TRBV6-5	TRBJ1-2	CASSFGPSDGYTF
TRBV30	TRBJ2-3	CAWSSTTTDTQYF
TRBV9	TRBJ2-3	CASSVGPADTQYF
TRBV3-1/TRBV3-2	TRBJ1-5	CASSGQSNQPQHF
TRBV4-1	TRBJ2-1	CASSQGTGIIIDEQFF
TRBV29-1	TRBJ2-7	CSVEDPSYEQYF
TRBV7-9	TRBJ1-1	CASSLLSGGGTEAFF
TRBV10-1	TRBJ2-1	CASRSGQGAQFF
TRBV6-5	TRBJ1-4	CASSPDLPQGGKLFF
TRBV5-5	TRBJ2-7	CASSLGRFDYEQYF